This TCR beta chain was found in a study of shared clonotypes between healthy human individuals. Whole-study findings and limits: Sorted-subset sequencing, rarefaction showed, was incomplete despite large depth.

The table lists this clone with a count of one. What it binds is not known. Genomic DNA of every subset was divided equally among multiple immunoSEQ plates. The method was immunoSEQ multiplex PCR; TCRdb's version includes in-frame clones alone and lacks a portion of them. The table includes around 1.4 million clones, around 98.5% detected once. The CDR3 runs to 13 residues. The sequencing sample was made of naive CD4+ T cells sorted from blood. The subset was: CD45RA+ positively selected. The chain uses TRBV21-1 and TRBJ2-7; TRBD2, the D gene given by the table, was not confirmed from the DNA. TRBV21-1 is deemed a pseudogene. The sequence derives from a man aged 25-45 years in good health. The CDR3: CASSSRSPYEQYF. The CDR3, as DNA: TGTGCCAGCAGCTCCCGGAGCCCCTACGAGCAGTACTTC.